This T cell receptor beta chain was recovered during a study of cytomegalovirus exposure and HLA in healthy donors. CDR3 length: 14 amino acids. In germline, CDR1 is SGHNT, CDR2 YYREEE (reference sequence). J lost 8 bases, V lost 0 bases, and 4 bases had no gene match. PCR employed 60 Vbeta and 13 Jbeta primers. Sequenced by immunoSEQ multiplex PCR; TCRdb stores in-frame clones only, minus some. The table records 180,000 or so clones, under 90% of them present only once. This clonotype was obtained from a boy between 2 and 10 years old in good health and CMV-seronegative. Sequenced sample: PBMCs. This chain joins TRBV5-4 and TRBJ2-1, with 8 bases aligning to TRBD2. This CDR3 is CASSLAAAGDEQFF. The CDR3 coding sequence is TGTGCCAGCAGCTTGGCCGCAGCGGGGGATGAGCAGTTCTTC.